The 19 T cell receptor beta chains given below trace back to one sample, sequenced in a study of beta chain features in type 1 diabetes. Study observations and caveats: Type 1 diabetes patients had TCRB CDR3s that were shorter (moderately but significantly so) in all four CD4+ subsets.

Sequenced material consisted of expressed TCRB transcripts (all of the isolated RNA was reverse transcribed). Sequencing was performed with immunoSEQ multiplex PCR; in TCRdb, only in-frame clones are kept and a portion is missing. The table includes about 230,000 clones, approximately 16% detected once. No antigen has been assigned to these receptors. Sequenced sample: naive CD4+ T cells from blood. Source of these receptors: a man aged 25 to 45 with type 1 diabetes.

The sample holds one count of this clone. This chain connects TRBV15 to TRBJ1-5, with D hard to call. This CDR3 contains 14 residues. V shed 3 bases and J shed 0 bases, with 6 bases lying between them. Germline CDR1 is LNHNV and CDR2 is YYDKDF (reference sequence). This CDR3 reads CATSSKLSNQPQHF. DNA for the CDR3: TGTGCCACCAGCAGCAAGCTTAGCAATCAGCCCCAGCATTTT.

The gene calls are TRBV6-4 and TRBJ2-7; no reliable D call. V lost 10 bases, J lost 5 bases, and 6 bases lay in between. Germline CDR1 reads MRHNA; CDR2 reads SNTAGT. CDR3 length: 9 amino acids. CDR3 amino acids: CATSDEQYF. The CDR3, as DNA: TGTGCCACTTCCGACGAGCAGTACTTC.

V gene TRBV7-9 combines with J gene TRBJ2-7; weak D call: TRBD1 (6 bases). The V end lost 4 bases, the J end lost 3 bases, and 16 bases lay between the germline ends. Germline CDR1 is SEHNR and CDR2 is FQNEAQ (reference sequence). The CDR3 consists of 15 residues. The CDR3 reads CASSYPRTGLYEQYF. CDR3 nucleotides: TGTGCCAGCAGCTATCCTCGAACAGGGCTCTACGAGCAGTACTTC. The entire variable domain, with the rest obtained from reference TRBV7-9 and TRBJ2-7, is as follows: DTGVSQNPRHKITKRGQNVTFRCDPISEHNRLYWYRQTLGQGPEFLTYFQNEAQLEKSRLLSDRFSAERPKGSFSTLEIQRTEQGDSAMYLCASSYPRTGLYEQYFGPGTRLTVT.

There are a few counts of this clone. DNA for the CDR3: TGCAGCGTTTTTGGGCCCCGGGAGCGGGAGTTCTACAATGAGCAGTTCTTC. This gives the protein CSVFGPREREFYNEQFF. The chain recombines TRBV29-1 with TRBJ2-1; 8 bases align to TRBD2. The CDR3 totals 17 residues. The V segment lost 5 bases and the J segment 3 bases; nucleotides outside the gene matches: 15. Germline V gene sequence: CDR1 SQVTM, CDR2 ANQGSEA.

The gene calls are TRBV7-2 and TRBJ2-7; D possibly matches TRBD1 or TRBD2 (6 bases each). V was trimmed by 5 bases and J by 2 bases, leaving 16 bases between them. The V gene's germline CDR1 is SGHTA and CDR2 FQGNSA. CDR3 size: 15 residues. CDR3 region: CASSGGQRVAYEQYF. The CDR3 DNA sequence: TGTGCCAGCAGCGGCGGACAGCGGGTCGCCTACGAGCAGTACTTC.

The chain employs TRBV18 and TRBJ2-7, with D unclear. V lost 1 base and J 7 bases, leaving 14 bases between the germline ends. Per the germline V gene, CDR1 is KGHSH and CDR2 is LQKENI. The CDR3 loop spans 14 amino acids. This CDR3 is CASSPRQPPGEQYF. The DNA for the CDR3 is TGTGCCAGCTCACCACGGCAGCCTCCCGGGGAGCAGTACTTC. Based on the CDR3 plus reference TRBV18 and TRBJ2-7, the full variable domain is NAGVMQNPRHLVRRRGQEARLRCSPMKGHSHVYWYRQLPEEGLKFMVYLQKENIIDESGMPKERFSAEFPKEGPSILRIQQVVRGDSAAYFCASSPRQPPGEQYFGPGTRLTVT.

This clone was seen more than once but under ten times. The chain couples TRBV7-2 to TRBJ2-1; D might be TRBD1 (6 bases). The CDR3 has 11 amino acids. Trimming cost V 5 bases and J 12 bases, with 11 bases left between them. CDR1 is SGHTA, CDR2 FQGNSA, per germline. CDR3 DNA: TGTGCCAGCAGCCAACAGGGCGTGCAGTTCTTC. Its translation is CASSQQGVQFF.

This clone was seen a handful of times. The J gene is TRBJ2-1, the V gene TRBV19; D is unclear. With 3 bases removed from V and 4 bases from J, the gap between germline ends came to 10 bases. Per germline, CDR1 LNHDA and CDR2 SQIVND (reference sequence). The CDR3 is made up of 14 amino acids. CDR3 bases: TGTGCCAGTAGTATTTTGGCTGAGTACAATGAGCAGTTCTTC. It yields the protein CASSILAEYNEQFF.

This clone was detected only a few times. The chain has TRBV30 and TRBJ1-5; D gene uncertain. The CDR3 length is 14 residues. The germline gives CDR1 GTSNPN, CDR2 SVGIG (reference sequence). Between the trimmed V and J ends, which lost 0 bases and 0 bases, there was a span of 6 bases. DNA for the CDR3: TGTGCCTGGAGTGTAACTGATAGCAATCAGCCCCAGCATTTT. It specifies CAWSVTDSNQPQHF.

This clone came up a few times. The J gene is TRBJ2-7, the V gene TRBV4-2; D possibly uses TRBD1 or TRBD2 (5 bases each). V lost 3 bases to trimming and J lost 6 bases, with 15 bases between them. The V gene's germline CDR1 is LGHNA and CDR2 YNFKEQ. This CDR3 has 14 amino acids. This CDR3 is CASSQSGQGAEQYF. The CDR3, as DNA: TGTGCCAGCAGCCAGAGCGGACAAGGCGCCGAGCAGTACTTC.

Only a few counts were recorded for this clone. The J gene is TRBJ1-5, the V gene TRBV25-1; D unclear. CDR3 length: 15 amino acids. CDR1 is MGHDK, CDR2 SYGVNS, per germline. V lost 3 bases and J lost 2, with 11 bases in between. The CDR3 DNA is TGTGCCAGCAGTGATGGCGTGATAGGCAATCAGCCCCAGCATTTT. Encoded protein: CASSDGVIGNQPQHF.

The chain has TRBV30 and TRBJ1-2, with no clear D. The CDR3 extends over 17 amino acids. CDR1 is GTSNPN, CDR2 SVGIG, per germline (reference sequence). V was pared by 0 bases and J by 4 bases, with 21 bases between. The DNA for the CDR3 is TGTGCCTGGAGTGTATTCCTACTCCGAAGAACCGGCTATGGCTACACCTTC. Its protein is CAWSVFLLRRTGYGYTF.

This clone turned up a few times. DNA for the CDR3: TGTGCCAGCAGCTTAAGACTAGCGTGGGGCGAGCAGTACTTC. The encoded protein is CASSLRLAWGEQYF. The V call is TRBV13, the J call TRBJ2-7; 8 bases map to TRBD2. This CDR3 has 14 residues. Germline V gene sequence: CDR1 PRHDT, CDR2 FYEKMQ (reference sequence). Trimming cost V 2 bases and J 6 bases; bases outside gene matches: 6.

This clone was counted between two and nine times. V usage is TRBV30 and J usage is TRBJ1-5; D is uncertain. The CDR3 runs 12 residues. Deletions cut 5 bases from V and 3 bases from J, with 8 bases between. Germline V lookup: CDR1 GTSNPN, CDR2 SVGIG (reference sequence). CDR3 residues: CAWDGPNQPQHF. The CDR3 nucleotides are TGTGCCTGGGACGGCCCCAATCAGCCCCAGCATTTT.

This clone was detected only a few times. This chain uses TRBV30 with TRBJ2-5; the D is unclear. Trimming stripped 3 bases from V and 2 bases from J, with 4 bases between. In germline, CDR1 is GTSNPN, CDR2 SVGIG (reference sequence). CDR3 size: 11 residues. The chain's CDR3 is CAWSWQETQYF. CDR3 coding DNA: TGTGCCTGGAGCTGGCAAGAGACCCAGTACTTC.

This clone was observed a handful of times. V gene TRBV7-8 combines with J gene TRBJ2-3, with 9 bases matching TRBD2. Trimming at V came to 1 base and at J to 4 bases, leaving 6 bases not matched to a gene. Germline V CDR1 and CDR2: SGHVS, FQNEAQ. The CDR3 is made up of 16 amino acids. CDR3 DNA: TGTGCCAGCAGCTTAGTTCCGAGCGGGAGGTCAGATACGCAGTATTTT. Residues: CASSLVPSGRSDTQYF.

This clone was detected a few times. This chain joins TRBV30 and TRBJ2-7; 9 bases are shared with TRBD1. The germline CDR1 and CDR2 sequences are GTSNPN and SVGIG (reference sequence). This CDR3 has 15 residues. After removal of 0 bases from V and 4 bases from J, the junction contained 7 bases not matched to a gene. In DNA form, the CDR3 reads TGTGCCTGGAGTGTAGATGGGACAGGGAGATACGAGCAGTACTTC. It encodes CAWSVDGTGRYEQYF.

The chain couples TRBV7-9 to TRBJ2-7; D gene unclear. Germline assignment: CDR1 SEHNR and CDR2 FQNEAQ (reference sequence). The V end was cut by 0 bases, the J end by 3 bases, with 12 bases between. The CDR3 length is 15 residues. Written as DNA, the CDR3 is TGTGCCAGCAGCTTAGCTTTCGGAAAGGGCTACGAGCAGTACTTC. It yields the protein CASSLAFGKGYEQYF. The entire variable domain, with the rest obtained from reference TRBV7-9 and TRBJ2-7, is as follows: DTGVSQNPRHKITKRGQNVTFRCDPISEHNRLYWYRQTLGQGPEFLTYFQNEAQLEKSRLLSDRFSAERPKGSFSTLEIQRTEQGDSAMYLCASSLAFGKGYEQYFGPGTRLTVT.

This clone was observed a few times. The chain employs TRBV11-1 and TRBJ2-1, with TRBD2 matching 11 bases. Germline V lookup: CDR1 SGHAT, CDR2 FQDESV (reference sequence). CDR3 length equals 15 residues. Trimming took 5 bases from V and 7 from J; bases not matched to a gene: 7. The CDR3: CASSGSGTSGNEQFF. The DNA for the CDR3 is TGTGCCAGCAGCGGATCCGGGACTAGCGGTAATGAGCAGTTCTTC.